This T cell receptor (beta chain) was sequenced in a study of blood T cell repertoires in COVID-19. Study overall: T cells, B-cell-depleted T cells, or PBMCs provided the cDNA or gDNA that served as material.

V lost 5 bases and J lost 3, with 8 bases in between. Germline assignment: CDR1 SGHTS and CDR2 YDEGEE. CDR3 size: 12 residues. Using immunoSEQ multiplex PCR, the repertoire was profiled, and TCRdb retains in-frame clones only, with some absent. The sample holds approximately 400,000 clones, approximately 89% seen once. Those enrolled, adults aged 18 to 89 years, came from roughly 22 US areas. The chain links TRBV5-8 to TRBJ1-2; no reliable D call. The receptor comes from a man aged 30 to 45 who had recovered from COVID-19. The sequenced sample was PBMCs or T cells enriched from blood (not recorded which). DNA for the CDR3: TGTGCCAGCAGACCCCAGGACTATGGCTACACCTTC. Protein product: CASRPQDYGYTF.